The rows below give T cell receptor beta chains drawn from one sample of a study of shared clonotypes between healthy human individuals. TCRdb's table, derived via immunoSEQ multiplex PCR, lists solely in-frame clones and lacks some. In the table there are about 2.1 million clones, 90% to 95% of which are singletons. The sample comprised naive CD8+ T cells from PBMCs. The receptors come from a man in his late teens or twenties in good health. Some clones in this sample may be carry-over from other donors' samples. Both conserved end residues are part of each CDR3. Each record gives: V gene, clone size, J gene, CDR3 length, CDR3 protein. Some rows have no size entry. The others give once, few or many, or a class for an expanded clone.

TRBV7-9,once,TRBJ2-2,15,CASSPGNSGVGELFF
TRBV5-4,-,TRBJ2-3,16,CASSLAVTAAHYTQYF
TRBV29-1,-,TRBJ2-7,14,CSVRGDRDSSEQYF
TRBV27,-,TRBJ2-7,14,CASSSLTGIYEQYF
TRBV6-5,-,TRBJ1-2,13,CASSYRSGFGYTF
TRBV11-2,-,TRBJ2-3,15,CASSLVGGTGDTQYF
TRBV11-2,-,TRBJ2-7,16,CASSLARTSGIYEQYF
TRBV6-6,-,TRBJ2-1,15,CASSYPDRHKDEQFF
TRBV7-3,-,TRBJ2-2,19,CASSLTGRGGITNTGELFF
TRBV9,few,TRBJ2-7,11,CASSVGDEQYF
TRBV28,-,TRBJ2-1,19,CASSYMGTSGLASYNEQFF
TRBV6-5,once,TRBJ2-2,12,CASSYLTGELFF
TRBV16,-,TRBJ1-2,16,CASSQSGSRDRTGYTF
TRBV7-9,once,TRBJ2-7,16,CASSQYSGTGAMEQYF
TRBV28,once,TRBJ2-7,15,CASSYRTNQLYEQYF
TRBV5-4,-,TRBJ2-7,15,CASSLMAGLAREQYF
TRBV9,-,TRBJ2-3,17,CASSAWTSGTERNTQYF
TRBV25-1,-,TRBJ2-3,16,CASSGGLGQEADTQYF
TRBV4-1,-,TRBJ2-7,13,CASSHGRSYEQYF
TRBV29-1,-,TRBJ2-2,12,CSGSTPPWELFF